The next 24 T cell receptor beta chains were all read from a single sample in a study of T cell responses to AZD1222 COVID-19 vaccine. Clones were sequenced by immunoSEQ multiplex PCR, and TCRdb holds only the in-frame ones, with some missing. The sample consists of 60,000 to 100,000 clones, 92% of them appearing once. Here the sequenced sample was peripheral blood, taken on day 0 of MenACWY control vaccination. Receptors originate from an adult in good health.

In this sample, this clone turned up a few times. The rearrangement links TRBV6-2 or TRBV6-3 to TRBJ1-6, with a weak D call TRBD1 (6 bases). The V end was cut by 6 bases, the J end by 10 bases, with 16 bases between. Germline-derived CDR1 and CDR2 are MNHEY and SVGEGT. The length of the CDR3 is 14 residues. The CDR3 bases are TGTGCCAGCAGCACAACGGGGGCGCGGTCACCCCTCCACTTT. Protein sequence: CASSTTGARSPLHF.

The J gene is TRBJ1-6, the V gene TRBV7-8; 7 bases fit TRBD1. The trim removed 1 base at V and 7 bases at J, leaving 4 bases unmatched. The CDR3 is 15 residues long. CDR1 is SGHVS, CDR2 FQNEAQ, per germline. CDR3 DNA sequence: TGTGCCAGCAGCTTAGGAGGAGGGGGCAATTCACCCCTCCACTTT. Amino acid sequence: CASSLGGGGNSPLHF. Full variable domain (outside the CDR3, taken from reference TRBV7-8 and TRBJ1-6): GAGVSQSPRYKVAKRGQDVALRCDPISGHVSLFWYQQALGQGPEFLTYFQNEAQLDKSGLPSDRFFAERPEGSVSTLKIQRTQQEDSAVYLCASSLGGGGNSPLHFGNGTRLTVT.

The rearrangement links TRBV7-9 to TRBJ2-1; TRBD2 matches at 8 bases. Germline lookup yields CDR1 SEHNR and CDR2 FQNEAQ (reference sequence). V shed 1 base, J shed 2 bases, and the junction held 7 bases outside the gene matches. This CDR3 region has 17 residues. CDR3 sequence (DNA): TGTGCCAGCAGCTTAGGAGGAGCGGGGGCCACCTACAATGAGCAGTTCTTC. It codes for CASSLGGAGATYNEQFF.

The V call is TRBV28, the J call TRBJ1-6; 9 bases align to TRBD1. The germline V gene encodes CDR1 MDHEN and CDR2 SYDVKM. The length of the CDR3 is 14 residues. With 6 bases clipped from V and 11 bases from J, the junction kept 8 bases outside the gene matches. CDR3 sequence (DNA): TGTGCCAGCAGCTCCGGACAGGGGAACCCACCCCTCCACTTT. It is translated as CASSSGQGNPPLHF. Full variable domain (outside the CDR3, taken from reference TRBV28 and TRBJ1-6): DVKVTQSSRYLVKRTGEKVFLECVQDMDHENMFWYRQDPGLGLRLIYFSYDVKMKEKGDIPEGYSVSREKKERFSLILESASTNQTSMYLCASSSGQGNPPLHFGNGTRLTVT.

V is TRBV15 and J is TRBJ2-6; the match to TRBD1 covers 8 bases. Germline CDR1 and CDR2: LNHNV and YYDKDF (reference sequence). Unmatched junction bases numbered 9, after V lost 5 bases and J lost 0 bases. This CDR3 region has 18 residues. CDR3: CATSGETGVDSGANVLTF. The CDR3 DNA reads as TGTGCCACCAGCGGGGAGACAGGGGTTGACTCTGGGGCCAACGTCCTGACTTTC.

The chain combines TRBV10-1 with TRBJ2-1; perhaps TRBD1 as D (5 bases). V shed 3 bases and J shed 4 bases, with 13 bases lying between them. The CDR3 sequence is 15 residues long. CDR1 and CDR2 from the germline V gene are WNHNN and SYGVQD (reference sequence). CDR3: CASSDSVGAYNEQFF. For the CDR3, the DNA is TGCGCCAGCAGTGATTCGGTAGGGGCTTACAATGAGCAGTTCTTC.

This clone showed up just once. This chain links TRBV4-1 with TRBJ2-1, with TRBD1 as a possible D gene (6 bases). Per germline, CDR1 MGHRA and CDR2 YSYEKL. CDR3 size: 20 residues. The ends were cut back, 0 bases at V and 7 bases at J, with 28 bases in the middle. DNA for the CDR3: TGCGCCAGCAGCCAAGATCATGGGGGCCGTCGATCACATACTACAAATGAGCAGTTCTTC. Encoded protein: CASSQDHGGRRSHTTNEQFF.

J is TRBJ1-1 and V is TRBV4-3; tentative D call: TRBD1 (5 bases). Germline V gives CDR1 LGHNA, CDR2 YSLEER. With 0 bases removed from V and 1 base from J, the gap between germline ends came to 9 bases. There are 15 residues in the CDR3. CDR3 sequence: CASSQDLTANTEAFF. The CDR3 nucleotides read TGCGCCAGCAGCCAAGATTTGACAGCGAACACTGAAGCTTTCTTT.

V and J are TRBV10-3 and TRBJ1-3; D is unresolved. The V end was cut by 4 bases, the J end by 2 bases, with 21 bases between. Germline V gives CDR1 ENHRY, CDR2 SYGVKD. The CDR3 totals 18 residues. The CDR3 DNA follows: TGTGCCATCAGTGGATCTGACATCTCGCGCTTACCTGGAAACACCATATATTTT. It codes for CAISGSDISRLPGNTIYF.

The chain links TRBV3-1 (or the pseudogene TRBV3-2) to TRBJ2-3; 8 bases are shared with TRBD2. The trim removed 1 base at V and 1 base at J, leaving 7 bases unmatched. Per germline, CDR1 LGHDT and CDR2 YNNKEL (reference sequence). The CDR3 totals 17 residues. The CDR3, as DNA: TGTGCCAGCAGCCAAGTGAGTACTAGCGGTGGCACAGATACGCAGTATTTT. This codes for CASSQVSTSGGTDTQYF.

This chain joins TRBV19 and TRBJ1-3; D may be TRBD1 (5 bases). The length of the CDR3 is 13 residues. Trimming took off 3 bases at V and 9 bases at J, with 12 bases between the two ends. The V gene's germline CDR1 is LNHDA and CDR2 SQIVND (reference sequence). CDR3 region: CASSMTAVGTIYF. The DNA of the CDR3 is TGTGCCAGTAGTATGACAGCAGTCGGCACCATATATTTT. Together with reference TRBV19 and TRBJ1-3, the CDR3 gives the full variable domain: DGGITQSPKYLFRKEGQNVTLSCEQNLNHDAMYWYRQDPGQGLRLIYYSQIVNDFQKGDIAEGYSVSREKKESFPLTVTSAQKNPTAFYLCASSMTAVGTIYFGEGSWLTVV.

The chain combines TRBV6-4 with TRBJ1-3; perhaps TRBD1 as D (6 bases). CDR1 MRHNA and CDR2 SNTAGT come from the germline V gene. The CDR3 runs 14 residues. The V end lost 7 bases, the J end lost 0 bases, and 10 bases lay between the germline ends. CDR3 protein: CASTDSDSGNTIYF. CDR3 bases: TGTGCCAGCACGGACAGTGACTCTGGAAACACCATATATTTT.

The chain joins TRBV5-1 to TRBJ1-1, with a tentative D call TRBD1 (5 bases). The CDR3 consists of 15 residues. CDR1 and CDR2 (germline): SGHRS, YFSETQ. The V gene lost 2 bases and the J gene lost 5 bases, with 16 bases spanning the gap. Here the CDR3 reads CASSFVFGGRTEAFF. CDR3 DNA: TGCGCCAGCAGCTTCGTCTTCGGGGGAAGAACTGAAGCTTTCTTT.

For the CDR3, the DNA is TGTGCCAGCACCTCCTCCCCCTACGAGCAGTACTTC. Its protein is CASTSSPYEQYF. The chain employs TRBV6-5 and TRBJ2-7; D gene ambiguous. Germline V gene data show CDR1 as MNHEY and CDR2 as SVGAGI. The V end was cut by 7 bases, the J end by 2 bases, with 9 bases between. The length of the CDR3 is 12 residues.

The rearrangement links TRBV28 to TRBJ1-5; D unresolved. The CDR3 has 14 residues. The germline CDR1 and CDR2 sequences are MDHEN and SYDVKM. Between the trimmed V and J ends, which lost 6 bases and 0 bases, there was a span of 9 bases. The CDR3 protein is CASRREVSNQPQHF. The CDR3 bases are TGTGCCAGCAGGCGAGAGGTTAGCAATCAGCCCCAGCATTTT.

V gene TRBV29-1 combines with J gene TRBJ2-5; D is ambiguous. V was pared by 4 bases and J by 4 bases, with 13 bases between. This CDR3 spans 13 amino acids. Germline CDR1 and CDR2: SQVTM and ANQGSEA. For the CDR3, the DNA is TGCAGCGTTGTCTACACCGCCGGAGAGACCCAGTACTTC. Encoded protein: CSVVYTAGETQYF.

This clone was seen a single time. This chain links TRBV18 with TRBJ2-2, with D uncertain. The CDR3 loop spans 15 amino acids. V dropped 3 bases and J dropped 1 base, with 9 bases sitting between them. In germline, CDR1 is KGHSH, CDR2 LQKENI. The CDR3 here is CASSPRQVNTGELFF. As DNA, the CDR3 is TGTGCCAGCTCACCTCGGCAGGTGAACACCGGGGAGCTGTTTTTT.

Turning to this clone: A junction end diverges from the germline sequence, so it may reflect a read error. This sequence joins TRBV7-6 and TRBJ2-7; 9 bases are shared with TRBD1. Per germline, CDR1 SGHVS and CDR2 FNYEAQ. This CDR3 comprises 12 residues. The DNA for the CDR3 is TGTGCCAGCAGCCGGGATCGGGACAGGGAGCACTTC. Protein: CASSRDRDREHF.

This chain joins TRBV5-6 and TRBJ2-1, with 9 bases aligning to TRBD2. In germline, CDR1 is SGHDT, CDR2 YYEEEE. V was clipped by 0 bases and J by 7 bases; unmatched bases: 14. The CDR3 is 18 amino acids. The CDR3 sequence: CASSLVLGDPGLANEQFF. CDR3 in DNA: TGTGCCAGCAGCTTGGTTTTAGGCGATCCGGGACTAGCAAATGAGCAGTTCTTC.

The chain carries TRBV18 and TRBJ2-1; D may correspond to TRBD1 or TRBD2 (5 bases each). The CDR3 has 14 residues. Trimming shortened V by 2 bases and J by 4 bases, and 9 bases separated the two germline ends. Germline-derived CDR1 and CDR2 are KGHSH and LQKENI. The CDR3 DNA is TGTGCCAGCTCACCAGGGACGGGGTACAATGAGCAGTTCTTC. Translation: CASSPGTGYNEQFF. The entire variable domain, with the rest obtained from reference TRBV18 and TRBJ2-1, is as follows: NAGVMQNPRHLVRRRGQEARLRCSPMKGHSHVYWYRQLPEEGLKFMVYLQKENIIDESGMPKERFSAEFPKEGPSILRIQQVVRGDSAAYFCASSPGTGYNEQFFGPGTRLTVL.

The rearrangement joins TRBV24-1 to TRBJ1-4; D may be TRBD1 (6 bases). CDR1 is KGHDR and CDR2 is SFDVKD in the germline V gene. V was clipped by 4 bases and J by 11 bases, with 13 bases between them. The CDR3 extends over 13 amino acids. CDR3 bases: TGTGCCACCAGTGAACCTGGACAGACCAAACTGTTTTTT. It yields the protein CATSEPGQTKLFF.

The CDR3 is CASSLGNSGGAHEQFF. CDR3 DNA sequence: TGCGCCAGCAGCTTGGGGAATAGCGGGGGGGCGCATGAGCAGTTCTTC. This chain uses TRBV5-1 with TRBJ2-1; 11 bases fit TRBD2. Germline loops: CDR1 SGHRS, CDR2 YFSETQ. V shed 0 bases and J 8 bases; nucleotides not matched to a gene: 7. CDR3 length: 16 residues.

The chain combines TRBV2 with TRBJ1-1; D is undetermined. The CDR3 totals 15 residues. The V and J ends lost 2 bases and 2 bases respectively, with 12 bases between them. Germline CDR1 SNHLY, CDR2 FYNNEI. The CDR3 DNA is TGTGCCAGCAGTGAATCCGGGCTATCAAACACTGAAGCTTTCTTT. Translating gives CASSESGLSNTEAFF.

The chain joins TRBV5-4 to TRBJ2-5; weak D call: TRBD1 (5 bases). The length of the CDR3 is 15 residues. With 0 bases removed from V and 4 bases from J, the gap between germline ends came to 13 bases. Germline V gene data show CDR1 as SGHNT and CDR2 as YYREEE (reference sequence). CDR3 nucleotides: TGTGCCAGCAGCTTGGCCCTAGGGCAGGGAGAGACCCAGTACTTC. Protein product: CASSLALGQGETQYF. Full variable domain (outside the CDR3, taken from reference TRBV5-4 and TRBJ2-5): ETGVTQSPTHLIKTRGQQVTLRCSSQSGHNTVSWYQQALGQGPQFIFQYYREEENGRGNFPPRFSGLQFPNYSSELNVNALELDDSALYLCASSLALGQGETQYFGPGTRLLVL.